This T cell receptor (beta chain) was sequenced during a study of early T cells in non-severe SARS-CoV-2 infection. Trimming at V came to 2 bases and at J to 6 bases, leaving 11 bases not matched to a gene. This CDR3 is built from 17 residues. Per germline, CDR1 MNHNY and CDR2 SVGAGI (reference sequence). MiXCR was run by TCRdb on the 5' RACE reads, yielding one entry per CDR3 protein. Of tens of thousands of distinct CDR3 sequences detected, roughly 7% appear once; the ten largest clones hold approximately 2.5%. In this sample, this clonotype turned up a few times. The rearrangement joins TRBV6-6 to TRBJ1-1; TRBD1 matches 11 bases. This sequence was found in an adult who was a healthcare worker with PCR-confirmed SARS-CoV-2 infection or an uninfected control (not recorded which). The sample taken for sequencing was whole blood. The CDR3 DNA reads as TGTGCCAGCAGTTACCCTCTAACCTCGGGACAGGGGGCTGAAGCTTTCTTT. It is translated as CASSYPLTSGQGAEAFF.